This T cell receptor (beta chain) was obtained from a study of control samples from healthy donors and cancer patients. Sequenced by immunoSEQ multiplex PCR; TCRdb stores in-frame clones only, minus some. This table has 250,000 to 300,000 clones, roughly 80% appearing once. A single count supports this clone. Germline lookup yields CDR1 MNHEY and CDR2 SVGAGI. The CDR3 sequence is 13 residues long. V lost 6 bases and J 3 bases, leaving 11 bases between the germline ends. Material for sequencing was PBMCs. The genes are TRBV6-5 and TRBJ1-2, with D tentatively TRBD1 (5 bases). The source is a woman in her sixties with lung cancer. The DNA of the CDR3 is TGTGCCAGCAGGCCGGGACGGCACTATGGCTACACCTTC. Encoded protein: CASRPGRHYGYTF.